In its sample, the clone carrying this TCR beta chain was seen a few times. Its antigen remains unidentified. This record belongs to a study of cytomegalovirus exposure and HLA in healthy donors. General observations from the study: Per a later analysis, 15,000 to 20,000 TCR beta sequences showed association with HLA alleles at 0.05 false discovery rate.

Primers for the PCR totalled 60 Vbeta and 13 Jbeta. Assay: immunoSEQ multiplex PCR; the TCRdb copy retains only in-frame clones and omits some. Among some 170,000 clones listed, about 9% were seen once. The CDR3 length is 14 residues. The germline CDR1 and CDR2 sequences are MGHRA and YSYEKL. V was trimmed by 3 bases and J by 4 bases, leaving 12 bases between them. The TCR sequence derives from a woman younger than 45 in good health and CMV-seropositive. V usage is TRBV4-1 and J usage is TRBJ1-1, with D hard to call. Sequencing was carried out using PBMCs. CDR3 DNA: TGCGCCAGCAGCCACCCGACCCCGGGCACTGAAGCTTTCTTT. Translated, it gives CASSHPTPGTEAFF.